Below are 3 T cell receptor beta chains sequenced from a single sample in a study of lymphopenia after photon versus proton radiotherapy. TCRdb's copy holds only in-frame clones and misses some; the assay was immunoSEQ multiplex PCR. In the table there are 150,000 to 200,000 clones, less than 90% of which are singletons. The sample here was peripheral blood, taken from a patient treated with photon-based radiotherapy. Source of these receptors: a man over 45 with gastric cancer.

The CDR3 reads CSVADRGPDTQYF. The CDR3 bases are TGCAGCGTTGCGGACAGGGGCCCAGATACGCAGTATTTT. This sequence joins TRBV29-1 and TRBJ2-3; 9 nucleotides match TRBD1. In germline, CDR1 is SQVTM, CDR2 ANQGSEA. CDR3 length: 13 amino acids. V gave up 4 bases and J gave up 4 bases; unmatched junction bases: 3.

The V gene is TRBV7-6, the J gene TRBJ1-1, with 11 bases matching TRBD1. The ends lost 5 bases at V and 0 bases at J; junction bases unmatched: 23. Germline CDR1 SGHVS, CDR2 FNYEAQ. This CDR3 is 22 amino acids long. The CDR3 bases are TGTGCCAGCAGCCAGAAGGGCGCAGGACAGGGGGCCCTGTCAGGTCTGAACACTGAAGCTTTCTTT. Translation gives CASSQKGAGQGALSGLNTEAFF.

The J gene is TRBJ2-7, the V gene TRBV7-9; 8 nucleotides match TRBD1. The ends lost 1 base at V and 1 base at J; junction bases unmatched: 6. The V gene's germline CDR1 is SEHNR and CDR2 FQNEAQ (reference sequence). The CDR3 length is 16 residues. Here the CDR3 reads CASSLVLTGGSYEQYF. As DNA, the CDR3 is TGTGCCAGCAGCTTAGTTCTAACAGGGGGTTCCTACGAGCAGTACTTC.